This T cell receptor beta chain was documented in a study of blood T cell repertoires in COVID-19. Looking at the study overall: T cells, B-cell-depleted T cells, or PBMCs supplied cDNA or gDNA.

All enrollees were roughly 18 to 89 years old and from about 24 US areas. Participants reported their clinical history, and cohort assignment relied on those reports. Between the trimmed V and J ends, which lost 5 bases and 8 bases, there was a span of 12 bases. The germline CDR1 and CDR2 sequences are SEHNR and FQNEAQ (reference sequence). The CDR3 totals 13 residues. Original methodology: Reference gene primer amplification gave estimated nucleated cell counts. Profiling relied on immunoSEQ multiplex PCR, and the TCRdb table lists in-frame clones only, not all of them. That table furnishes V, J and clone size, whereas the DNA furnished D and trimming. The sample lists about 230,000 clones, 88% seen once, with 2.5% in the top ten.

The J gene is TRBJ1-4, the V gene TRBV7-9, with D tentatively TRBD1 (6 bases). Specimen: PBMCs or T cells enriched from blood (not recorded which). The TCR sequence derives from a woman aged 40 to 50 with acute COVID-19. The CDR3 coding sequence is TGTGCCAGCAGCCATACGGACAGAGAAAAACTGTTTTTT. Amino acids: CASSHTDREKLFF.